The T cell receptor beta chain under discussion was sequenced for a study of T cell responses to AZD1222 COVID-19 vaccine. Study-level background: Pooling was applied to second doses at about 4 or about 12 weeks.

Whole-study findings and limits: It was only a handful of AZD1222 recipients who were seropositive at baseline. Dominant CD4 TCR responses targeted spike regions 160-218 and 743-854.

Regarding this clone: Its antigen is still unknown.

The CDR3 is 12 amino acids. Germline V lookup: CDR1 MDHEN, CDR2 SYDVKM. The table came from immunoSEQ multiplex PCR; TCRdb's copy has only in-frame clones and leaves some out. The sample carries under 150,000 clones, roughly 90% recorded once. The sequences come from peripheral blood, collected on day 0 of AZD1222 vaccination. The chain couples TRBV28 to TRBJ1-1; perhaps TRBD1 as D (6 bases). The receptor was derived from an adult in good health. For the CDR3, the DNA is TGTGCAGCTACAGGGTCCCAAGTAAAGGCTTTCTTT. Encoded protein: CAATGSQVKAFF.